A selection of T cell receptor beta chains follows, all from one sample in a study of blood T cell repertoires in COVID-19. Clones were read by immunoSEQ multiplex PCR, and TCRdb kept only the in-frame ones, dropping some. The sample has around 380,000 clones, around 84% seen once. Input material: peripheral blood. These receptors originate from a human donor with acute or convalescent COVID-19. The donor label of this sample is uncertain. Both conserved end residues are part of each CDR3. Fields, in order: clone size, J gene, D gene, V gene, CDR3 DNA, CDR3 protein. A D gene is named only where the DNA matches it firmly. Size is stated for part of the rows, as once, few or many counts, or as a class when the clone is expanded.

.,TRBJ2-1,TRBD2,TRBV6-4,TGTGCCAGCAGAGCTAGCGGGAGTCGTGATGAGCAGTTCTTC,CASRASGSRDEQFF
.,TRBJ1-1,.,TRBV19,TGTGCCAGTAGGATGAGCGGGAACACTGAAGCTTTCTTT,CASRMSGNTEAFF
few,TRBJ1-2,.,TRBV3-1/TRBV3-2,TGTGCCAGCAGCCGAACGCTAGGGGGTAACTATGGCTACACCTTC,CASSRTLGGNYGYTF
.,TRBJ1-6,TRBD1,TRBV7-9,TGTGCCAGCAGCCCGGGACAGGGGGGCGTAATCGGACCCCTCCACTTT,CASSPGQGGVIGPLHF
few,TRBJ2-2,.,TRBV30,TGTGCCTGGAGTGTCCAGGGCACCGGGGAGCTGTTTTTT,CAWSVQGTGELFF
.,TRBJ2-5,TRBD1,TRBV5-5,TGTGCCAGCAGCTTAACAGGGGGCTCAGAGACCCAGTACTTC,CASSLTGGSETQYF
.,TRBJ2-3,.,TRBV6-4,TGTGCCAGCAGCTACGAGCCAGATACGCAGTATTTT,CASSYEPDTQYF
once,TRBJ2-1,.,TRBV27,TGTGCCAGCAGCGACTACTCCTACAATGAGCAGTTCTTC,CASSDYSYNEQFF
.,TRBJ1-2,TRBD1,TRBV30,TGTGCCTGGAGTGTACAGGGGAGCGGCTACACCTTC,CAWSVQGSGYTF
.,TRBJ1-2,.,TRBV7-8,TGTGCCAGCAGCTTAGGGACCGCCGAAGGGGGAGGCTACACCTTC,CASSLGTAEGGGYTF
.,TRBJ1-2,TRBD1,TRBV18,TGTGCCAGCTCACCCTACGGGACAGGGAACTATGGCTACACCTTC,CASSPYGTGNYGYTF
.,TRBJ1-2,TRBD1,TRBV14,TGTGCCAGCAGCCAGCCGGGGACAGGGCCCTATGGCTACACCTTC,CASSQPGTGPYGYTF
.,TRBJ2-5,.,TRBV5-4,TGTGCCAGCAGCTTGGAATCTCCGCCGGGGGCCCAGTACTTC,CASSLESPPGAQYF
.,TRBJ2-1,TRBD2,TRBV5-6,TGTGCCAGCAGCTTGACTAGCGAGAAGTTCTTC,CASSLTSEKFF
.,TRBJ1-5,.,TRBV11-2,TGTGCCAGCAGCTTAGCTCCTAATAGCAATCAGCCCCAGCATTTT,CASSLAPNSNQPQHF
.,TRBJ2-4,.,TRBV19,TGTGCCAGTAGTATACGGGGAGCCAAAAACATTCAGTACTTC,CASSIRGAKNIQYF
.,TRBJ2-3,.,TRBV18,TGTGCCAGCTCACCCAACAGGGGGGGTGCAGATACGCAGTATTTT,CASSPNRGGADTQYF
.,TRBJ2-1,.,TRBV5-6,TGTGCCAGCAGCTTGCTGGGTCGGGATGAGCAGTTCTTC,CASSLLGRDEQFF
.,TRBJ1-3,.,TRBV27,TGTGCCAGCAGACAGGGCCAGGCTGGAAACACCATATATTTT,CASRQGQAGNTIYF
.,TRBJ2-3,.,TRBV5-6,TGTGCCAGCAGCCTACAGGGCCTACCCGCCCGAGATACGCAGTATTTT,CASSLQGLPARDTQYF
.,TRBJ2-7,.,TRBV12-3/TRBV12-4,TGTGCCAGCAGCCGCGGGACCGATGGGGAGCAGTACTTC,CASSRGTDGEQYF
.,TRBJ1-6,TRBD1,TRBV7-6,TGTGCCAGCAGCTCGGACAGGGGAAATAATTCACCCCTCCACTTT,CASSSDRGNNSPLHF
.,TRBJ1-2,.,TRBV30,TGTGCCTGGAATTTCCAACCTAGGTATGGCTACACCTTC,CAWNFQPRYGYTF
once,TRBJ2-3,TRBD2,TRBV18,TGTGCCAGCTCACCCGAAGGACTAGCGGGGTTGAATACGCAGTATTTT,CASSPEGLAGLNTQYF
.,TRBJ2-2,TRBD2,TRBV14,TGTGCCAGCAGCCGAGCTAGCGGGAACACCGGGGAGCTGTTTTTT,CASSRASGNTGELFF
.,TRBJ2-6,.,TRBV29-1,TGCAGCGACCAGACTGACTATGGGGCCAACGTCCTGACTTTC,CSDQTDYGANVLTF
.,TRBJ2-1,TRBD2,TRBV7-6,TGTGCCAGCAGCCGTGCGGATACCGGGACTATCGGTGAGCAGTTCTTC,CASSRADTGTIGEQFF
.,TRBJ1-1,TRBD1,TRBV2,TGTGCCAGCAGTTGGGGACAGAAGAACACTGAAGCTTTCTTT,CASSWGQKNTEAFF
.,TRBJ1-6,.,TRBV3-1/TRBV3-2,TGTGCCAGCAGCCCTCCCGGGGGGCGGAATTCACCCCTCCACTTT,CASSPPGGRNSPLHF
.,TRBJ1-4,.,TRBV6-1,TGTGCCAGCAGTCCCCCGGGACAAACTAATGAAAAACTGTTTTTT,CASSPPGQTNEKLFF
.,TRBJ1-3,TRBD1,TRBV28,TGTGCCAGCAGTTCACAGGGGGCTGCTGGAAACACCATATATTTT,CASSSQGAAGNTIYF
.,TRBJ1-1,TRBD1,TRBV16,TGTGCCAGCAGCGTCCAAGGACAGGCTCCGACTGAAGCTTTCTTT,CASSVQGQAPTEAFF
.,TRBJ2-7,.,TRBV7-2,TGTGCCAGCAGCTTAGGAGGACAGTTCTCCTACGAGCAGTACTTC,CASSLGGQFSYEQYF
.,TRBJ2-2,.,TRBV2,TGTGCCAGCAGACTACTAGCTATTCCAACCGGGGAGCTGTTTTTT,CASRLLAIPTGELFF
.,TRBJ1-1,.,TRBV7-8,TGTGCCAGCAGCTTAGCGGGCCGGGGGGTCACTGAAGCTTTCTTT,CASSLAGRGVTEAFF
.,TRBJ2-5,TRBD2,TRBV19,TGTGCCAGTAGTCCAGCCGGCGGGAGTCGATTGGAGACCCAGTACTTC,CASSPAGGSRLETQYF